This T cell receptor (beta chain) was sequenced for a study of shared clonotypes between healthy human individuals. Every one of the donors was a Caucasian adult that lived in Nashville, Tennessee. At deep level, the assay was performed. This table comes from immunoSEQ multiplex PCR, and its TCRdb copy is limited to in-frame clones, with some not included. Here the sample spans millions of clones, approximately 95% being singletons. This CDR3 region has 15 residues. Germline lookup yields CDR1 MDHEN and CDR2 SYDVKM. Trimming removed 6 bases from V and 1 base from J, with 10 bases in between. The receptor comes from a man between 18 and 29 years old in good health. V is TRBV28 and J is TRBJ2-6, with D possibly being TRBD1 (6 bases). The material sequenced was naive CD4+ T cells sorted from blood. Subset described: CD45RA+ positively selected. CDR3 sequence reads: CASRKQGSGANVLTF. Written as DNA, the CDR3 is TGTGCCAGCAGGAAACAGGGTTCTGGGGCCAACGTCCTGACTTTC.